This T cell receptor (beta chain) was retrieved from a study of T cells after yellow fever vaccination. This clonotype turned up a few times. What it recognizes is unknown. Study observations and caveats: CD4 and CD8 compartments shared a small share of clonotypes.

This CDR3 region has 16 residues. Germline CDR1 is SGDLS and CDR2 is YYNGEE. J was trimmed by 3 bases and V by 0 bases; bases with no gene match: 4. TCRdb passed the 5' RACE reads through MiXCR, listing each CDR3 protein once. The profile shows a few hundred thousand distinct CDR3 sequences, roughly 8% of them singletons. The sequencing here drew on PBMCs, taken roughly 46 days after the first yellow fever vaccination. The chain combines TRBV9 with TRBJ2-3; TRBD2 matches at 10 bases. The source of this sequence is a man younger than 35 who received the YFV17D yellow fever vaccine. The CDR3 bases are TGTGCCAGCAGCGTAGTTGGACTAGCGGTGACAGATACGCAGTATTTT. As protein: CASSVVGLAVTDTQYF.